Sequencing of this TCR beta chain was carried out in a study of CD8+ T cells in alopecia areata. Across the whole study: Treated patients took oral tofacitinib at 5 to 10 mg twice daily. Severity was scored as percentage of affected scalp area in treated patients.

Treatment given: oral pan-JAK inhibitor, 5-10 mg twice daily. On this clone itself: What it recognizes is unknown.

Germline V CDR1 and CDR2: SGDLS, YYNGEE. This CDR3 comprises 15 residues. Trimming removed 1 base at V and 6 bases at J, with 15 bases between. Findings of the study overall: Lesional scalp displayed greater clonality than normal scalp, most notably in alopecia totalis/universalis. It was observed that many expanded lesional clones persisted in scalp and blood during tofacitinib.

Following RNA extraction, reverse transcription yielded cDNA that acted as the sequencing template. Using immunoSEQ multiplex PCR, the repertoire was profiled, and TCRdb retains in-frame clones only, with some absent. This sample carries about 94,000 clones, about two thirds of them seen once, and the ten largest clones take 17%. This receptor was taken from a human donor with alopecia areata. This chain links TRBV9 with TRBJ2-3, with D perhaps matching TRBD1 or TRBD2 (5 bases each). The material was CD8+ T cells sorted from blood, obtained between weeks 43 and 45, from a patient treated with tofacitinib. This chain's CDR3 is CASSVRDEGSDTQYF. The CDR3 DNA reads as TGTGCCAGCAGCGTACGGGACGAGGGGTCGGATACGCAGTATTTT.